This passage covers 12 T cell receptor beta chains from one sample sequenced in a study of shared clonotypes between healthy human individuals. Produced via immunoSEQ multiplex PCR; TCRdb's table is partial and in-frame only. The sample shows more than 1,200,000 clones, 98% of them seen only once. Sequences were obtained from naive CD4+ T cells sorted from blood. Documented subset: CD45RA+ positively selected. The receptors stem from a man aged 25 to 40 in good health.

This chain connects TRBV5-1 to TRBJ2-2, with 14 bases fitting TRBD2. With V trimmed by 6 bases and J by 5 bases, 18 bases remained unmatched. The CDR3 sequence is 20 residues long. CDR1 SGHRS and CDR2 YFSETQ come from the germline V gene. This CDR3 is CASKHRAATSGRAVTGELFF. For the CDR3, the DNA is TGCGCCAGCAAACACAGGGCTGCGACTAGCGGGAGGGCCGTTACCGGGGAGCTGTTTTTT.

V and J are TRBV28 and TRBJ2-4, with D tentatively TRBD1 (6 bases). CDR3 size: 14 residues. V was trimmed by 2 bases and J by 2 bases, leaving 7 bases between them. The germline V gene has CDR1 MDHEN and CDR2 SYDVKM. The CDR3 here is CASSLQGPKNIQYF. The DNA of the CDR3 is TGTGCCAGCAGTTTACAGGGGCCCAAAAACATTCAGTACTTC.

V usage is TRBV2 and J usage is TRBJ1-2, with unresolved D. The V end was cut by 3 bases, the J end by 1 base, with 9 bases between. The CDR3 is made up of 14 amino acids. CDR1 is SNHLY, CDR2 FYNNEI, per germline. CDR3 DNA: TGTGCCAGCAGTGATTTGGAGGGTAACTATGGCTACACCTTC. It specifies CASSDLEGNYGYTF.

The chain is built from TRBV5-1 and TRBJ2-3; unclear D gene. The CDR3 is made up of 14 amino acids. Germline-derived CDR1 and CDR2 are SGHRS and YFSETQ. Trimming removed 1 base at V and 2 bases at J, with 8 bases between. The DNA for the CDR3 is TGCGCCAGCAGCTTGAGGTCAGACACAGATACGCAGTATTTT. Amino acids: CASSLRSDTDTQYF.

In DNA form, the CDR3 reads TGTGCCAGTACCCGAGGGGCGGGAGACAATGAGCAGTTCTTC. Protein: CASTRGAGDNEQFF. J is TRBJ2-1 and V is TRBV11-2, with 7 bases fitting TRBD2. From germline, CDR1 is SGHAT and CDR2 FQNNGV. Unmatched junction bases numbered 10, after V lost 9 bases and J lost 5 bases. The CDR3 spans 14 residues. Full variable domain (remainder filled in from reference TRBV11-2 and TRBJ2-1): EAGVAQSPRYKIIEKRQSVAFWCNPISGHATLYWYQQILGQGPKLLIQFQNNGVVDDSQLPKDRFSAERLKGVDSTLKIQPAKLEDSAVYLCASTRGAGDNEQFFGPGTRLTVL.

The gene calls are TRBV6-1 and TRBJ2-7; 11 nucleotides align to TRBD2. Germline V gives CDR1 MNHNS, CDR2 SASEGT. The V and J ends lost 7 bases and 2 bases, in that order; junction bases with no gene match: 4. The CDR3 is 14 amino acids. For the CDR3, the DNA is TGTGCCAGCACCATAGCGGGAGGGCCCTACGAGCAGTACTTC. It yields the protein CASTIAGGPYEQYF.

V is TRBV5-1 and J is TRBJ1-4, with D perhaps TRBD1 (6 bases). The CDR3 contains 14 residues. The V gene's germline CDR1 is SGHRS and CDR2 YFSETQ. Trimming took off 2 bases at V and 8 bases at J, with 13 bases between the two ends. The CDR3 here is CASSFTGRDEKLFF. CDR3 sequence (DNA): TGCGCCAGCAGCTTTACAGGGAGGGACGAAAAACTGTTTTTT.

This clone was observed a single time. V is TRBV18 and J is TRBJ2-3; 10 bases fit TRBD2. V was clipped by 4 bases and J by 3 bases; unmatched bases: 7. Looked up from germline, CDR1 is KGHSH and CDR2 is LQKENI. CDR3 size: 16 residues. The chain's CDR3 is CASSQGRTSGTDTQYF. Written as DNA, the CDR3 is TGTGCCAGCTCACAGGGGCGGACTAGCGGTACAGATACGCAGTATTTT.

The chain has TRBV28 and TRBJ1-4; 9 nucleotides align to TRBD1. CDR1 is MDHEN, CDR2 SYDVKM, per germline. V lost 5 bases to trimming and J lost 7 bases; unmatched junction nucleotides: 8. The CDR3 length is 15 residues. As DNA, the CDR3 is TGTGCCAGCAGTCCCCGGACAGGGGTCGCTGAAAAACTGTTTTTT. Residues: CASSPRTGVAEKLFF.

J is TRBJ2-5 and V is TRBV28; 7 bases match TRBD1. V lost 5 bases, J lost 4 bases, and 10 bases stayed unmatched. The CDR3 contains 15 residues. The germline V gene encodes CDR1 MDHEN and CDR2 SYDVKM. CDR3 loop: CASSRGYRGGETQYF. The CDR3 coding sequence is TGTGCCAGCAGTCGGGGATACAGGGGCGGAGAGACCCAGTACTTC.

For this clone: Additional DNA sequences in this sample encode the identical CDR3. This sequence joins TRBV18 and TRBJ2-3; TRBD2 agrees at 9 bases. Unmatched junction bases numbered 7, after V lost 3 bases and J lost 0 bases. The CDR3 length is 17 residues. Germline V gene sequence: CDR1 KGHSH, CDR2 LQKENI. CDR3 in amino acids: CASSPLNLAGSTDTQYF. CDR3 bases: TGTGCCAGCTCACCCCTCAACCTAGCGGGAAGCACAGATACGCAGTATTTT.

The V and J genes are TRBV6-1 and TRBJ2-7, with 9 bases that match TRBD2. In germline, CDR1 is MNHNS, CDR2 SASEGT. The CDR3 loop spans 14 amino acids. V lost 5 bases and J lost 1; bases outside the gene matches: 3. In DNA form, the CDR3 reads TGTGCCAGCAGTACCCTAGCGGGATCCTACGAGCAGTACTTC. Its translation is CASSTLAGSYEQYF.